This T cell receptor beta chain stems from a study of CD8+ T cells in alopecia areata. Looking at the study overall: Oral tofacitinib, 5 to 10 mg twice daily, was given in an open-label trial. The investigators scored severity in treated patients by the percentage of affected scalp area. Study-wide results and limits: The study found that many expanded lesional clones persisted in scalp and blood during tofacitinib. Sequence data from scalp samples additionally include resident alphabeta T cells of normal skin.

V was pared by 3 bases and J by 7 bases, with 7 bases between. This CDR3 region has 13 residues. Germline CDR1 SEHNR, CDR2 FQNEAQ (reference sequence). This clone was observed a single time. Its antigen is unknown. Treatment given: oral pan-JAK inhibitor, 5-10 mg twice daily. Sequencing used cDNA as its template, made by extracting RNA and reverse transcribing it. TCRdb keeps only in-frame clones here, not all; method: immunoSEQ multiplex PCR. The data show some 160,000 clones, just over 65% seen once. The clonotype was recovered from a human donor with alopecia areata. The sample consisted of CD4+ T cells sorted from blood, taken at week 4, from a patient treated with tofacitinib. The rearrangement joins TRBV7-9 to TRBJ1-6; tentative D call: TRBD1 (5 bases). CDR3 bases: TGTGCCAGCAGCTTCGGGACCAATTCACCCCTCCACTTT. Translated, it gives CASSFGTNSPLHF.